The 7 T cell receptor beta chains given below trace back to one sample, sequenced in a study of blood T cell repertoires in COVID-19. Produced via immunoSEQ multiplex PCR; TCRdb's table is partial and in-frame only. This sample has 80,000 or so clones; 81% occur once, and the top ten carry 44%. Sample: peripheral blood. Source of these receptors: an elderly man with acute or convalescent COVID-19.

The chain carries TRBV30 and TRBJ2-3, with 10 bases lining up with TRBD2. J lost 3 bases, V lost 2 bases, and 8 bases had no gene match. The CDR3 is made up of 16 amino acids. From germline, CDR1 is GTSNPN and CDR2 SVGIG (reference sequence). CDR3 amino acids: CAWSYATSGYTDTQYF. CDR3 bases: TGTGCCTGGAGTTACGCGACTAGCGGGTATACAGATACGCAGTATTTT.

The chain recombines TRBV10-3 with TRBJ1-2, with 8 bases identical to TRBD1. In germline, CDR1 is ENHRY, CDR2 SYGVKD. J gave up 6 bases and V 2 bases, and 8 bases lay outside the gene matches. The CDR3 consists of 15 residues. CDR3 residues: CAISERSGGGDGYTF. CDR3 DNA sequence: TGTGCCATCAGTGAGAGGTCAGGGGGCGGAGATGGCTACACCTTC.

The chain combines TRBV5-1 with TRBJ2-1, with D hard to call. Per the germline V gene, CDR1 is SGHRS and CDR2 is YFSETQ. V lost 7 bases and J lost 4, with 18 bases in between. The CDR3 length is 15 residues. CDR3 sequence: CASSPFLSEYNEQFF. The CDR3 region has the DNA TGCGCCAGCTCCCCATTTTTGTCGGAGTACAATGAGCAGTTCTTC.

V and J are TRBV13 and TRBJ2-1; 8 bases are a match to TRBD2. There are 15 residues in the CDR3. Trimming at V came to 0 bases and at J to 5 bases, leaving 3 bases not matched to a gene. Germline CDR1 reads PRHDT; CDR2 reads FYEKMQ (reference sequence). CDR3 in amino acids: CASSLGLAENNEQFF. The CDR3 region has the DNA TGTGCCAGCAGCTTAGGACTAGCGGAGAACAATGAGCAGTTCTTC.

V and J are TRBV7-9 and TRBJ2-3, with 8 bases fitting TRBD2. Germline V gives CDR1 SEHNR, CDR2 FQNEAQ (reference sequence). The V gene end was trimmed by 5 bases and the J gene end by 1 base; junction bases not matched to a gene: 5. CDR3 length: 15 amino acids. CDR3 nucleotides: TGTGCCAGCAGCCCGGGGGGGCTCCGCACAGATACGCAGTATTTT. Translation gives CASSPGGLRTDTQYF. Combining the CDR3 with reference TRBV7-9 and TRBJ2-3 gives the whole variable domain DTGVSQNPRHKITKRGQNVTFRCDPISEHNRLYWYRQTLGQGPEFLTYFQNEAQLEKSRLLSDRFSAERPKGSFSTLEIQRTEQGDSAMYLCASSPGGLRTDTQYFGPGTRLTVL.

The chain uses TRBV30 and TRBJ2-3, with 7 positions matching TRBD1. J lost 1 base, V lost 5 bases, and 3 bases had no gene match. The CDR3 loop spans 13 amino acids. CDR1 GTSNPN and CDR2 SVGIG come from the germline V gene (reference sequence). CDR3 amino acids: CAWRDRGTDTQYF. CDR3 nucleotide sequence: TGTGCCTGGCGAGACAGGGGCACAGATACGCAGTATTTT.

The rearrangement uses TRBV9 and TRBJ2-2; possible D gene TRBD1, 5 bases. V was cut by 4 bases and J by 2 bases, with 12 bases left in between. This CDR3 has 15 amino acids. Germline V gene sequence: CDR1 SGDLS, CDR2 YYNGEE. CDR3 nucleotide sequence: TGTGCCAGCAGCTCACGACAGACTAACACCGGGGAGCTGTTTTTT. Residues: CASSSRQTNTGELFF.